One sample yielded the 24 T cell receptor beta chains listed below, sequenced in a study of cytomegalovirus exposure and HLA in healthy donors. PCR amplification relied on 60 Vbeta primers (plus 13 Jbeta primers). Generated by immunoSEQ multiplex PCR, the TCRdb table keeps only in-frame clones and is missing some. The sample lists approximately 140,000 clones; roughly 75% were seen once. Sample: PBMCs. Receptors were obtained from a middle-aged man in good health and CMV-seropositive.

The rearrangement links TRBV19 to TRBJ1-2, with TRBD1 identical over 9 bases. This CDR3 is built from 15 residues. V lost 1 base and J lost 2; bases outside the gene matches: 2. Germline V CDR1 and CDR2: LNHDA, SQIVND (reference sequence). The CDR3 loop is CASSIGGTGNYGYTF. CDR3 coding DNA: TGTGCCAGTAGTATAGGGGGGACAGGGAACTATGGCTACACCTTC.

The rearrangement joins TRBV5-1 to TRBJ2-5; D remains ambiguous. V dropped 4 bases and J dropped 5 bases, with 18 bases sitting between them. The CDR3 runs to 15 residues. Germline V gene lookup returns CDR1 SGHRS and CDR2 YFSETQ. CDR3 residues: CASSPSPGVSETQYF. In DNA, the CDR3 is TGCGCCAGCAGCCCCAGCCCGGGTGTTTCGGAGACCCAGTACTTC. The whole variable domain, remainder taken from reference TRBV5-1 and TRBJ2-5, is KAGVTQTPRYLIKTRGQQVTLSCSPISGHRSVSWYQQTPGQGLQFLFEYFSETQRNKGNFPGRFSGRQFSNSRSEMNVSTLELGDSALYLCASSPSPGVSETQYFGPGTRLLVL.

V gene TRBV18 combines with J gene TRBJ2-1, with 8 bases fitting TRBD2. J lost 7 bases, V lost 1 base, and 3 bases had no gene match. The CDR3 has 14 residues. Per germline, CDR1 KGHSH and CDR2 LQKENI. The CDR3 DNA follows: TGTGCCAGCTCACCACGTAGCGGGGCAAATGAGCAGTTCTTC. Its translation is CASSPRSGANEQFF.

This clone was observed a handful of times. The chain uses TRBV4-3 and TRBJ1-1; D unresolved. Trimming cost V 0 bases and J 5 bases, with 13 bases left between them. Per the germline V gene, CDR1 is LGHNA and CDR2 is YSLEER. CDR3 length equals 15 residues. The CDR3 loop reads CASSQEALLRTEAFF. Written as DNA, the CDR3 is TGCGCCAGCAGCCAAGAAGCCCTTTTGAGAACTGAAGCTTTCTTT.

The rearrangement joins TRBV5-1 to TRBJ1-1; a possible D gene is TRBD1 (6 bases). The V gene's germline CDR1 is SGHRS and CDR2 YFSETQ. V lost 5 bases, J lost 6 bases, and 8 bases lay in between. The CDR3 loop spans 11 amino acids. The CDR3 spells CASRWGPEAFF. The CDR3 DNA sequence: TGCGCCAGCAGATGGGGGCCTGAAGCTTTCTTT.

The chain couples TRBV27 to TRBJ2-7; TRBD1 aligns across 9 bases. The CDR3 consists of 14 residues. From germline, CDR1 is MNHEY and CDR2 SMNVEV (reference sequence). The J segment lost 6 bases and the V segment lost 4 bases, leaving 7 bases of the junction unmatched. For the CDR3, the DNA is TGTGCCAGCAGTTCTACCGGGACAGGGAGCGAGCAGTACTTC. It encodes CASSSTGTGSEQYF.

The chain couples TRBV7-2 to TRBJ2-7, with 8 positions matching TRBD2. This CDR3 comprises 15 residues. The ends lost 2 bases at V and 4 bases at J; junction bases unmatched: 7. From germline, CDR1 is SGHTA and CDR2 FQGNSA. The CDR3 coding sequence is TGTGCCAGCAGCTTATTAGCGGGACTCGGGTACGAGCAGTACTTC. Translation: CASSLLAGLGYEQYF.

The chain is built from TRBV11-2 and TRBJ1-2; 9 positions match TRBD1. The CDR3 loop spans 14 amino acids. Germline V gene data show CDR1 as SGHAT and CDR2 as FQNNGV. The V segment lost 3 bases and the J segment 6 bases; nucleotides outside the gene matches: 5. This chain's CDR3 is CASSFGTGYDGYTF. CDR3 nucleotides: TGTGCCAGCAGCTTCGGGACAGGGTATGATGGCTACACCTTC.

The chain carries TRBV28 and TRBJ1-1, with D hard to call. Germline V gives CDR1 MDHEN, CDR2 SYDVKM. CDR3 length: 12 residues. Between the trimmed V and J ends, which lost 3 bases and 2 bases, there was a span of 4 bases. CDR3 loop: CASSFSNTEAFF. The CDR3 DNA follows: TGTGCCAGCAGTTTTTCTAACACTGAAGCTTTCTTT.

The CDR3: CASSHGGTRLAGTEAFF. Written as DNA, the CDR3 is TGTGCCAGCAGTCACGGGGGGACCAGATTAGCGGGGACTGAAGCTTTCTTT. The chain recombines TRBV5-6 with TRBJ1-1; TRBD1 might be the D (5 bases). Germline CDR1 and CDR2: SGHDT and YYEEEE. V lost 5 bases, J lost 5 bases, and 25 bases lay in between. This CDR3 spans 17 amino acids.

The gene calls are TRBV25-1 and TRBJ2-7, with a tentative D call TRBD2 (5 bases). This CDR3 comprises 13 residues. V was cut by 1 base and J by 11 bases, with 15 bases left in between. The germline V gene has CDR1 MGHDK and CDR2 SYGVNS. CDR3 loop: CASSESLPGSKYF. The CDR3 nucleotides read TGTGCCAGCAGTGAATCCCTACCGGGGTCAAAGTACTTC.

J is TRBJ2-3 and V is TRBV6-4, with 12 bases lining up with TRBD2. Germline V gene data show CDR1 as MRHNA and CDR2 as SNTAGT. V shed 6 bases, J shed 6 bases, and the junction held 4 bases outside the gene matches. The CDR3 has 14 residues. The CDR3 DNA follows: TGTGCCAGCAGCCTAGCGGGGGGGCCTGATACGCAGTATTTT. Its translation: CASSLAGGPDTQYF.

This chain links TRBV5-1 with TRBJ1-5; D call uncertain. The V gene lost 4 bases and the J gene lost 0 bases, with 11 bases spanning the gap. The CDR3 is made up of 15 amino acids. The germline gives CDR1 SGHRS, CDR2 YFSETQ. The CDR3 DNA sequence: TGCGCCAGCAGCCTAGACGGATATAGCAATCAGCCCCAGCATTTT. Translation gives CASSLDGYSNQPQHF.

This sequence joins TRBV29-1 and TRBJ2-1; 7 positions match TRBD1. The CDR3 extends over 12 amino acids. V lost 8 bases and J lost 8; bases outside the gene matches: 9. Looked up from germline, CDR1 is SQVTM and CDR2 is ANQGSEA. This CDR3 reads CSLRGQVDEQFF. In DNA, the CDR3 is TGCAGCCTGAGGGGGCAGGTAGATGAGCAGTTCTTC.

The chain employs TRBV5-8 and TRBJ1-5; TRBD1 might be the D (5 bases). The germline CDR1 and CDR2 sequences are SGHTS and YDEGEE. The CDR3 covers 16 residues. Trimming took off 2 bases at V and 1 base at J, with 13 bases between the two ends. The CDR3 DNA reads TGTGCCAGCAGCTTCTCTAAAAGGGGAAGCAATCAGCCCCAGCATTTT. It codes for CASSFSKRGSNQPQHF.

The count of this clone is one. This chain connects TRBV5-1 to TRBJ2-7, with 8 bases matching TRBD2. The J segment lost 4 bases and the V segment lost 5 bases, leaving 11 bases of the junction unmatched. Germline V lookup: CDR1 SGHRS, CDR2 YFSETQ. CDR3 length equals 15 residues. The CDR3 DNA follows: TGCGCCAGCAGGCCAAGTGAGCGGGAGTATTACGAGCAGTACTTC. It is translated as CASRPSEREYYEQYF. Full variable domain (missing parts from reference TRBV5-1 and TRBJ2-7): KAGVTQTPRYLIKTRGQQVTLSCSPISGHRSVSWYQQTPGQGLQFLFEYFSETQRNKGNFPGRFSGRQFSNSRSEMNVSTLELGDSALYLCASRPSEREYYEQYFGPGTRLTVT.

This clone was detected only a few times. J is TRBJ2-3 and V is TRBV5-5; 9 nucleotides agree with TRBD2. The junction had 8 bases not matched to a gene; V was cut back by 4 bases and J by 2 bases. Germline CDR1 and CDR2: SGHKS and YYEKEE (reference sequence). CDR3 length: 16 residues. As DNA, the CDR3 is TGTGCCAGCAGCCCCCTAGCGGGACATTTCACAGATACGCAGTATTTT. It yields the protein CASSPLAGHFTDTQYF. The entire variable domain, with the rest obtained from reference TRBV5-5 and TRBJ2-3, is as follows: DAGVTQSPTHLIKTRGQQVTLRCSPISGHKSVSWYQQVLGQGPQFIFQYYEKEERGRGNFPDRFSARQFPNYSSELNVNALLLGDSALYLCASSPLAGHFTDTQYFGPGTRLTVL.

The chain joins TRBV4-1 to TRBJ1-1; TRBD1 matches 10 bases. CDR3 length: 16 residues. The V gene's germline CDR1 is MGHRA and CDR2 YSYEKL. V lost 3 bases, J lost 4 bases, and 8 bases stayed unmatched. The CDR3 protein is CASSHKRTGGGTEAFF. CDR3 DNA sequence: TGCGCCAGCAGCCACAAAAGGACAGGGGGAGGCACTGAAGCTTTCTTT.

CDR3 bases: TGCGCCAGCAGCTCCGATTCACTGACTAGCGGGAGGGCCAGGTACGAGCAGTACTTC. Its protein product is CASSSDSLTSGRARYEQYF. The gene calls are TRBV5-1 and TRBJ2-7, with TRBD2 identical over 14 bases. Trimming took 3 bases from V and 4 from J; bases not matched to a gene: 15. The CDR3 length is 19 residues. From germline, CDR1 is SGHRS and CDR2 YFSETQ.

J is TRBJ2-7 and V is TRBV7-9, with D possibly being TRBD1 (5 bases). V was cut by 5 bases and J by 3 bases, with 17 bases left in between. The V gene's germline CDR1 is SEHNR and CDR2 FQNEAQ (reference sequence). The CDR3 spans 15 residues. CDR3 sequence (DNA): TGTGCCAGCAGCACAGGTGAAGGTTTAAACTACGAGCAGTACTTC. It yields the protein CASSTGEGLNYEQYF.

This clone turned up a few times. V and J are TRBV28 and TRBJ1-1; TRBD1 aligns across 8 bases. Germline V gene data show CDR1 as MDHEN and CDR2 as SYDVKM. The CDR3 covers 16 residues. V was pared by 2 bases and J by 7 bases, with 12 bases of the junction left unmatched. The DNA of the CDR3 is TGTGCCAGCAGTTTAATGGACAGGGACCCAGGGAGTGAAGCTTTCTTT. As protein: CASSLMDRDPGSEAFF.

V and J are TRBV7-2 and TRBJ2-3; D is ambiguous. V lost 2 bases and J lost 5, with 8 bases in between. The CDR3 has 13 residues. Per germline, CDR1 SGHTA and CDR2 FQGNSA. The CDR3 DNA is TGTGCCAGCAGCTTACCGGTTCGAGATACGCAGTATTTT. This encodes CASSLPVRDTQYF.

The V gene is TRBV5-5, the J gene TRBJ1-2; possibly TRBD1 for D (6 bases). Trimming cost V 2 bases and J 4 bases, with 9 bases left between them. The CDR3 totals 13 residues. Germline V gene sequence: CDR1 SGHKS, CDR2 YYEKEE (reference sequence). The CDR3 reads CASSFTGTYGYTF. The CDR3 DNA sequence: TGTGCCAGCAGCTTTACAGGGACCTATGGCTACACCTTC.

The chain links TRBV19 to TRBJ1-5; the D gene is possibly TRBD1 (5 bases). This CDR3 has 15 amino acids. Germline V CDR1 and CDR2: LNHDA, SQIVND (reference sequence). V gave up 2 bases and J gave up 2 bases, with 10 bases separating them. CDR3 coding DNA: TGTGCCAGTAGTATACTAGGAGGGGGCAATCAGCCCCAGCATTTT. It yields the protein CASSILGGGNQPQHF.